This T cell receptor beta chain was identified in a study of T cell clonality in common variable immunodeficiency. CDR3 length equals 17 residues. Unmatched junction bases numbered 13, after V lost 2 bases and J lost 4 bases. Germline V gene sequence: CDR1 LGHDT, CDR2 YNNKEL (reference sequence). This clone has a count of ten or more. No antigen is known for it. Read coverage stops 3 residues before the CDR3 terminus; the germline J gene supplies the remainder. General observations from the study: CVID subjects showed higher TCRbeta clonality than healthy controls. CVID patient heterogeneity limited repertoire-clinical complication correlations.

Each donor provided about 4.5 to 9 ml of heparinized whole blood. Profiling relied on immunoSEQ multiplex PCR, and the TCRdb table lists in-frame clones only, not all of them. The sample presents some 45,000 clones, none singletons. The rearrangement uses TRBV3-1 (or the pseudogene TRBV3-2) and TRBJ2-7; 8 nucleotides align to TRBD2. The source of this sequence is a person between 18 and 75 years old in good health. The material sequenced was peripheral blood mononuclear cells. The CDR3 protein is CASSQKGYGLADYEQYF. CDR3 DNA (partial): TGTGCCAGCAGCCAAAAGGGTTATGGACTAGCAGATTACGAG.